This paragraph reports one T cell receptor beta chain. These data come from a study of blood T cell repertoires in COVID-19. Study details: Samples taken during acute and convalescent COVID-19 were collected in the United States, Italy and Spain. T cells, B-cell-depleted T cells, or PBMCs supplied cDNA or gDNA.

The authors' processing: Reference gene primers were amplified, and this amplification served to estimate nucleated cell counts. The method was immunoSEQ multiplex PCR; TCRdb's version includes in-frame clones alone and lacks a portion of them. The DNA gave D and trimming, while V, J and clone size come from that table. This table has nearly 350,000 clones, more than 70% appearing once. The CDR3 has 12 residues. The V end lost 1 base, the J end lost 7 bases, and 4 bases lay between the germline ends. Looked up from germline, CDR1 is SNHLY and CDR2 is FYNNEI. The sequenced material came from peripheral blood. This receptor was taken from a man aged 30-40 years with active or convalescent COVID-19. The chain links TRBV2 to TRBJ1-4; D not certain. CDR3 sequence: CASSEGSEKLFF. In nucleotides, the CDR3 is TGTGCCAGCAGTGAAGGGAGTGAAAAACTGTTTTTT. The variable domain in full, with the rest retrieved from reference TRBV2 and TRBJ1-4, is EPEVTQTPSHQVTQMGQEVILRCVPISNHLYFYWYRQILGQKVEFLVSFYNNEISEKSEIFDDQFSVERPDGSNFTLKIRSTKLEDSAMYFCASSEGSEKLFFGSGTQLSVL.